The T cell receptor beta chain under discussion was sequenced for a study of T-cell reconstitution after alpha-beta-depleted transplantation in children (dated by TCRdb to the mid-2010s). Some background on the complete study: T-cell immune reconstitution after TCRalphabeta/CD19-depleted allogeneic hematopoietic cell transplantation in children was quantitatively tracked in the study by means of TCR repertoire profiling.

About this clonotype: The antigen it recognizes is unknown. No base qualities exist here, and no much larger clone lies one base off it.

The library was built by means of PCR. Sequencing instrument: Illumina HiSeq 2500. TCR libraries were prepared with molecular barcoding, using unique molecular identifiers to normalize TCRbeta repertoire quantification. TCRdb reprocessed the public reads (quality trimming at Q25 with fastp, clone calling with MiXCR) and kept in-frame beta chains. Every CDR3 protein is listed once, alongside the most common genes and DNA of its rows. This sample has roughly 500,000 distinct CDR3 sequences in its table, and about 30% of those were observed once. The ten top clones hold around 2.3% of the sample. From V the trimming removes 3 bases and from J it removes 2 bases, while the gene matches leave 8 bases of the junction unaccounted for. The CDR3 runs 16 residues from the cysteine to the phenylalanine. CDR3 DNA is the only sequence kept; it has 48 bases, read in frame from the first base.

The V and J segments used are TRBV12-3 or TRBV12-4 and TRBJ2-5; TRBD2 lines up with 8 middle nucleotides. This receptor was taken from a human donor who donated a stem cell graft to a child with aplastic anemia. The sequencing used PBMCs from the stem cell graft donor, collected from the stem cell graft. CDR3 reads: CASSLAPGGRQETQYF. The nucleotide sequence is given as TGTGCCAGCAGTTTGGCCCCGGGGGGGAGGCAAGAGACCCAGTACTTC.